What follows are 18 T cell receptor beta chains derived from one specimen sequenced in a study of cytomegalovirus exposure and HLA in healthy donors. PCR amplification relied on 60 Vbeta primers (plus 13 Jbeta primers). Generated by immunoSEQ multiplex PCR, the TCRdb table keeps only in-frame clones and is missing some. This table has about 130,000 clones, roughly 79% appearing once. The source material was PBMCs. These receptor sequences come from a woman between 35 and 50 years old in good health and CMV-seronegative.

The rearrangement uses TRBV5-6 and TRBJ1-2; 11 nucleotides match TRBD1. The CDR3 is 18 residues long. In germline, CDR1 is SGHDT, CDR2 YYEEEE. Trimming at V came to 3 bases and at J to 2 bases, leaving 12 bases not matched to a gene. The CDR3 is CASSSTGTGGFWNYGYTF. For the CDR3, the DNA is TGTGCCAGCAGCTCAACCGGGACAGGGGGTTTCTGGAACTATGGCTACACCTTC. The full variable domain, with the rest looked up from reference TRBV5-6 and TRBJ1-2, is DAGVTQSPTHLIKTRGQQVTLRCSPKSGHDTVSWYQQALGQGPQFIFQYYEEEERQRGNFPDRFSGHQFPNYSSELNVNALLLGDSALYLCASSSTGTGGFWNYGYTFGSGTRLTVV.

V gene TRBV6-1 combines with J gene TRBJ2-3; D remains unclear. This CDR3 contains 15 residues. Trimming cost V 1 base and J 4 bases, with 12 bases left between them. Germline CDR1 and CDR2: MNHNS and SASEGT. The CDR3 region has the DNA TGTGCCAGCAGTGAAGAAGCCTCCCCCCCAGATACGCAGTATTTT. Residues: CASSEEASPPDTQYF.

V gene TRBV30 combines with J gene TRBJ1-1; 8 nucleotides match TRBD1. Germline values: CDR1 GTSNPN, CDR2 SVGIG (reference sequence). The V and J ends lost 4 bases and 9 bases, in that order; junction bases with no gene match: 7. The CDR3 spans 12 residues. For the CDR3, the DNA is TGTGCCTGGAACCCCCAGGGGGCGAAAGCTTTCTTT. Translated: CAWNPQGAKAFF.

CDR3: CASRSRLPTNTGELFF. CDR3 coding DNA: TGTGCCAGCAGGTCCAGACTGCCGACGAACACCGGGGAGCTGTTTTTT. The chain joins TRBV6-6 to TRBJ2-2; D is undetermined. Germline V gene sequence: CDR1 MNHNY, CDR2 SVGAGI (reference sequence). There are 16 residues in the CDR3. V lost 6 bases, J lost 0 bases, and 14 bases lay in between.

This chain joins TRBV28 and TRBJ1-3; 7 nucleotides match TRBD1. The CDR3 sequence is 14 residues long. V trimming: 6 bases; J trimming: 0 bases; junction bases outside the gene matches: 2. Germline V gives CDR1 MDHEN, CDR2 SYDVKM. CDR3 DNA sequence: TGTGCCAGCAGGACAGGGTTCTCTGGAAACACCATATATTTT. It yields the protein CASRTGFSGNTIYF.

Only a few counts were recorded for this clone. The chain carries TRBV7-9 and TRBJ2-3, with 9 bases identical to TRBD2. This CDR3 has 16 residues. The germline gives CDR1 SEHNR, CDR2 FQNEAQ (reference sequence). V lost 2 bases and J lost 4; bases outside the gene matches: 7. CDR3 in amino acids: CASSLSAGGPSDTQYF. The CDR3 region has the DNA TGTGCCAGCAGCTTATCGGCGGGAGGGCCCTCAGATACGCAGTATTTT.

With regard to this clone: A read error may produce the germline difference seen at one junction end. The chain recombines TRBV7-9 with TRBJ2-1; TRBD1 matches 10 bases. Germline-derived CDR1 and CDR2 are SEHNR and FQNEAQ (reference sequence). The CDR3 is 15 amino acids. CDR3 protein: CASNLPTGGPNEQFF. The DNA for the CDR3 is TGTGCCAGCAACTTACCGACAGGGGGCCCGAATGAGCAGTTCTTC. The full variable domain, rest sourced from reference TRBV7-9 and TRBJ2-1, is DTGVSQNPRHKITKRGQNVTFRCDPISEHNRLYWYRQTLGQGPEFLTYFQNEAQLEKSRLLSDRFSAERPKGSFSTLEIQRTEQGDSAMYLCASNLPTGGPNEQFFGPGTRLTVL.

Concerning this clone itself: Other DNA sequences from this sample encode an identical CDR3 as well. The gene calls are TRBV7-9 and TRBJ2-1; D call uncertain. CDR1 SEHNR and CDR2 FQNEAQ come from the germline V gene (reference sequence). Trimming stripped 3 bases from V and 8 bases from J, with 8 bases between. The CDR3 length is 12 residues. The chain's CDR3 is CASSFASYEQFF. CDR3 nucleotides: TGTGCCAGCAGCTTTGCTAGTTATGAGCAGTTCTTC.

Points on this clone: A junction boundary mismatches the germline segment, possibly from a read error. The CDR3 DNA is TGTTCCAGCAGCGGGGGGGACAGGGTAATGAATGGCTACACCTTC. It codes for CSSSGGDRVMNGYTF. The chain joins TRBV7-9 to TRBJ1-2, with 9 bases lining up with TRBD1. This CDR3 spans 15 amino acids. Germline V gene data show CDR1 as SEHNR and CDR2 as FQNEAQ (reference sequence).

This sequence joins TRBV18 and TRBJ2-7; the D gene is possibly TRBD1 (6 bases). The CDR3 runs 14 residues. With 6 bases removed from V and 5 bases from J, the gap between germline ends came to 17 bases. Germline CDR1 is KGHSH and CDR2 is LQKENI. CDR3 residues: CASSPETGFNEQYF. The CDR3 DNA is TGTGCCAGCTCTCCCGAAACAGGGTTCAACGAGCAGTACTTC.

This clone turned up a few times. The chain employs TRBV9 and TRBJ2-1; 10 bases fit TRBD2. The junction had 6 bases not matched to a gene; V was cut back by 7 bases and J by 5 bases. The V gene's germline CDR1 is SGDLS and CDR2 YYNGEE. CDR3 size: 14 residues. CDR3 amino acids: CASSTSGLHNEQFF. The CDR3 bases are TGTGCCAGCTCGACTAGCGGGTTACACAATGAGCAGTTCTTC.

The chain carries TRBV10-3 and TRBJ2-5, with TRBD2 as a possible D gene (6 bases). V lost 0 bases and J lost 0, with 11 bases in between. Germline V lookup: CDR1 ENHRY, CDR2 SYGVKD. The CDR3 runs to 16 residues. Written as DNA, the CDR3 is TGTGCCATCAGTGAGTCGACTCGGGGGTACCAAGAGACCCAGTACTTC. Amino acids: CAISESTRGYQETQYF.

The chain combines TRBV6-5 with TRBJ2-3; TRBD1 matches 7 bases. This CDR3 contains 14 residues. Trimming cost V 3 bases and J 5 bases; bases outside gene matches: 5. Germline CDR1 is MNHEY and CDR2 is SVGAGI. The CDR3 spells CASSYEGAEDTQYF. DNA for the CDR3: TGTGCCAGCAGTTATGAGGGGGCTGAAGATACGCAGTATTTT.

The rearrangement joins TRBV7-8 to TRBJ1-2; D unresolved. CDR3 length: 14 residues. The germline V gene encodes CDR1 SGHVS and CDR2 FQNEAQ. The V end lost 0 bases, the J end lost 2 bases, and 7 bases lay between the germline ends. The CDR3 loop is CASSLAGTNYGYTF. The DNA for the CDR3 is TGTGCCAGCAGCTTAGCGGGCACGAACTATGGCTACACCTTC.

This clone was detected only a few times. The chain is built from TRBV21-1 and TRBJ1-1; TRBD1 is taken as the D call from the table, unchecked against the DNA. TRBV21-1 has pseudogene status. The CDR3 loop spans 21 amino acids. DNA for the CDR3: TGTGCCAGCAGCAAATTCGGGGTTTGGCAGGGGATGAGGCGTATGAACACTGAAGCTTTCTTT. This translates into CASSKFGVWQGMRRMNTEAFF.

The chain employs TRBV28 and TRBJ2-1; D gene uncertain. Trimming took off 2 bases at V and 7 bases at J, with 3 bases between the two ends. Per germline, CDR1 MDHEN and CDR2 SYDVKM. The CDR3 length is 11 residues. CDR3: CASSLTNEQFF. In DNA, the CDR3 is TGTGCCAGCAGTTTAACAAATGAGCAGTTCTTC.

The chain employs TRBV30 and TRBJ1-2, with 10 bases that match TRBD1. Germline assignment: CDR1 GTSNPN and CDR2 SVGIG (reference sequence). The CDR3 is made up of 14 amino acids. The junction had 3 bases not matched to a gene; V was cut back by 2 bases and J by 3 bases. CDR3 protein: CAWSRQGADYGYTF. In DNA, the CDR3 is TGTGCCTGGAGTCGACAGGGGGCTGACTATGGCTACACCTTC. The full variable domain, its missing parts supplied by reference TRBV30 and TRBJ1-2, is SQTIHQWPATLVQPVGSPLSLECTVEGTSNPNLYWYRQAAGRGLQLLFYSVGIGQISSEVPQNLSASRPQDRQFILSSKKLLLSDSGFYLCAWSRQGADYGYTFGSGTRLTVV.

The CDR3 loop is CSATPGYTF. Here the CDR3 DNA reads TGCAGCGCCACACCGGGCTACACCTTC. V usage is TRBV29-1 and J usage is TRBJ1-2; D not certain. The CDR3 has 9 amino acids. The V gene's germline CDR1 is SQVTM and CDR2 ANQGSEA. Deletions cut 7 bases from V and 8 bases from J, with 8 bases between.